These 22 T cell receptor beta chains were all obtained from the same sample, sequenced in a study of cytomegalovirus exposure and HLA in healthy donors. It was with 60 Vbeta and 13 Jbeta primers that the PCR ran. The assay was immunoSEQ multiplex PCR, and TCRdb's table has in-frame clones only and misses some. The sample records 150,000 to 200,000 clones, about 77% being singletons. Sequenced sample: PBMCs. The receptors stem from a woman aged 40 to 50 in good health and CMV-seropositive.

V is TRBV27 and J is TRBJ2-3; TRBD2 matches at 14 bases. CDR1 is MNHEY, CDR2 SMNVEV, per germline (reference sequence). Trimming removed 4 bases from V and 4 bases from J; junction bases left unmatched: 1. This CDR3 has 15 residues. For the CDR3, the DNA is TGTGCCAGCAGTTCGGGACTAGCGGGGGCAGATACGCAGTATTTT. It is translated as CASSSGLAGADTQYF.

There are a few counts of this clone. DNA of the CDR3: TGTGCCAGTCTGGGACAGGGGTATGGCTACACCTTC. Translated: CASLGQGYGYTF. The V and J genes are TRBV28 and TRBJ1-2; TRBD1 matches at 10 bases. In germline, CDR1 is MDHEN, CDR2 SYDVKM. This CDR3 comprises 12 residues. With 9 bases clipped from V and 5 bases from J, the junction kept 3 bases outside the gene matches.

The gene calls are TRBV6-4 and TRBJ2-1; TRBD2 matches 10 bases. CDR3 length: 16 amino acids. CDR1 MRHNA and CDR2 SNTAGT come from the germline V gene. The junction had 11 bases not matched to a gene; V was cut back by 0 bases and J by 12 bases. This chain's CDR3 is CASSDSRVAGGRVQFF. CDR3 DNA sequence: TGTGCCAGCAGTGACTCCAGGGTAGCGGGGGGCCGAGTGCAGTTCTTC.

The J gene is TRBJ2-3, the V gene TRBV4-1; unclear D gene. Deletions cut 0 bases from V and 2 bases from J, with 9 bases between. Germline CDR1 and CDR2: MGHRA and YSYEKL. The CDR3 has 15 residues. The CDR3: CASSQEWLHTDTQYF. The CDR3 DNA reads as TGCGCCAGCAGCCAAGAGTGGCTGCACACAGATACGCAGTATTTT.

The V gene is TRBV7-2, the J gene TRBJ2-3; D gene unclear. This CDR3 region has 14 residues. The germline gives CDR1 SGHTA, CDR2 FQGNSA. The V and J ends lost 7 bases and 0 bases respectively, with 11 bases between them. CDR3 bases: TGTGCCAGCACACTTGCTTTAAGCACAGATACGCAGTATTTT. Its translation: CASTLALSTDTQYF.

V gene TRBV6-6 combines with J gene TRBJ2-1; 9 bases align to TRBD2. Germline CDR1 reads MNHNY; CDR2 reads SVGAGI (reference sequence). Trimming took 8 bases from V and 8 from J; bases not matched to a gene: 10. The CDR3 covers 14 residues. The CDR3: CASGVTSGPHEQFF. DNA of the CDR3: TGTGCCAGCGGGGTAACTAGCGGGCCCCATGAGCAGTTCTTC.

The sample holds a few counts of this clone. CDR3: CASARSVPRWDTGELFF. Written as DNA, the CDR3 is TGTGCCAGCGCGAGAAGCGTCCCGCGGTGGGACACCGGGGAGCTGTTTTTT. This chain links TRBV2 with TRBJ2-2, with unresolved D. Germline lookup yields CDR1 SNHLY and CDR2 FYNNEI. V was trimmed by 8 bases and J by 3 bases, leaving 22 bases between them. There are 17 residues in the CDR3.

This chain uses TRBV30 with TRBJ2-7; D perhaps matches TRBD1 (6 bases). This CDR3 spans 14 amino acids. The germline gives CDR1 GTSNPN, CDR2 SVGIG (reference sequence). The V and J ends lost 2 bases and 7 bases respectively, with 18 bases between them. CDR3 in DNA: TGTGCCTGGAGTAATGGGGGCAATGATCGAGAGCAGTACTTC. Translating it yields CAWSNGGNDREQYF.

This clone occurred a few times. The CDR3 reads CASTPGTGGYNEQFF. The CDR3, as DNA: TGCGCCAGCACCCCTGGGACCGGGGGTTACAATGAGCAGTTCTTC. This rearrangement joins TRBV5-1 to TRBJ2-1, with a possible D match to TRBD2 (6 bases). The CDR3 has 15 amino acids. Germline assignment: CDR1 SGHRS and CDR2 YFSETQ. V dropped 6 bases and J dropped 4 bases, with 17 bases sitting between them.

The gene calls are TRBV27 and TRBJ2-1; D is possibly TRBD2 (6 bases). V was pared by 3 bases and J by 7 bases, with 13 bases between. The germline CDR1 and CDR2 sequences are MNHEY and SMNVEV (reference sequence). The CDR3 consists of 14 residues. The CDR3 nucleotides read TGTGCCAGCAGTTTTTCGGGAGCTCGTAATGAGCAGTTCTTC. This sequence encodes CASSFSGARNEQFF.

The chain combines TRBV5-4 with TRBJ1-2; D not resolved. Germline-derived CDR1 and CDR2 are SGHNT and YYREEE (reference sequence). There are 13 residues in the CDR3. V was shortened by 1 base and J by 3 bases, with 7 bases between the two germline ends. CDR3 in DNA: TGTGCCAGCAGCTTGCCACATGACTATGGCTACACCTTC. It yields the protein CASSLPHDYGYTF.

This clone was recorded only once. The rearrangement joins TRBV19 to TRBJ1-2; unclear D gene. The germline V gene encodes CDR1 LNHDA and CDR2 SQIVND (reference sequence). This CDR3 has 15 amino acids. Trimming left V 7 bases short and J 3 bases short, with 18 bases between. For the CDR3, the DNA is TGTGCCAGTACCCAATCCCTGGACTTAGACTATGGCTACACCTTC. Encoded protein: CASTQSLDLDYGYTF.

In this sample, this clone turned up once. The chain has TRBV29-1 and TRBJ1-2; possible D gene TRBD1, 5 bases. Germline V lookup: CDR1 SQVTM, CDR2 ANQGSEA. The CDR3 totals 11 residues. V was pared by 5 bases and J by 10 bases, with 14 bases between. CDR3 sequence: CSVYRYEDYTF. The DNA for the CDR3 is TGCAGCGTTTACAGGTATGAAGACTACACCTTC.

The chain recombines TRBV5-1 with TRBJ2-1; 8 bases are a match to TRBD2. J gave up 10 bases and V 0 bases, and 9 bases lay outside the gene matches. Germline CDR1 and CDR2: SGHRS and YFSETQ. The CDR3 spans 15 residues. Written as DNA, the CDR3 is TGCGCCAGCAGCTTGGCGACGGGGGGGCCTCGAGAGCAGTTCTTC. Residues: CASSLATGGPREQFF.

This chain connects TRBV5-6 to TRBJ2-7; no clear D gene. Trimming left V 0 bases short and J 0 bases short, with 7 bases between. Germline CDR1 SGHDT, CDR2 YYEEEE. The CDR3 is 14 residues long. CDR3 nucleotides: TGTGCCAGCAGCTTGGCCGGGTCCTCCTACGAGCAGTACTTC. Translation: CASSLAGSSYEQYF. The variable domain in full, with the rest retrieved from reference TRBV5-6 and TRBJ2-7, is DAGVTQSPTHLIKTRGQQVTLRCSPKSGHDTVSWYQQALGQGPQFIFQYYEEEERQRGNFPDRFSGHQFPNYSSELNVNALLLGDSALYLCASSLAGSSYEQYFGPGTRLTVT.

This chain links TRBV7-2 with TRBJ2-3; TRBD2 agrees at 9 bases. CDR1 is SGHTA and CDR2 is FQGNSA in the germline V gene. There are 15 residues in the CDR3. V lost 3 bases, J lost 5 bases, and 6 bases stayed unmatched. The CDR3 DNA sequence: TGTGCCAGCAGCTTCGCGGGAGGGCAGGGAGATACGCAGTATTTT. As protein: CASSFAGGQGDTQYF.

J is TRBJ2-7 and V is TRBV6-5; maybe TRBD2 (6 bases). Trimming removed 4 bases at V and 0 bases at J, with 10 bases between. CDR3 length: 14 amino acids. CDR1 MNHEY and CDR2 SVGAGI come from the germline V gene. CDR3 loop: CASSLEGSSYEQYF. The CDR3 bases are TGTGCCAGCAGTTTGGAGGGAAGCTCCTACGAGCAGTACTTC.

The gene calls are TRBV5-4 and TRBJ2-1, with 10 bases fitting TRBD2. Looked up from germline, CDR1 is SGHNT and CDR2 is YYREEE (reference sequence). The CDR3 loop spans 15 amino acids. V lost 2 bases to trimming and J lost 5 bases; unmatched junction nucleotides: 4. As DNA, the CDR3 is TGTGCCAGCAGCTTCCGGCTAGCGGGGGACAATGAGCAGTTCTTC. This codes for CASSFRLAGDNEQFF.

The V and J genes are TRBV27 and TRBJ2-7; tentative D call: TRBD2 (6 bases). With 2 bases removed from V and 6 bases from J, the gap between germline ends came to 8 bases. Germline lookup yields CDR1 MNHEY and CDR2 SMNVEV (reference sequence). The CDR3 totals 12 residues. The CDR3 sequence is CASSLGGAEQYF. DNA for the CDR3: TGTGCCAGCAGTTTAGGAGGGGCCGAGCAGTACTTC.

J is TRBJ1-1 and V is TRBV10-1; 12 nucleotides line up with TRBD1. Germline V gives CDR1 WNHNN, CDR2 SYGVQD (reference sequence). CDR3 length: 15 residues. J lost 3 bases, V lost 6 bases, and 5 bases had no gene match. The CDR3: CASSGTGGDHTEAFF. The CDR3 DNA reads TGCGCCAGCAGCGGGACAGGGGGCGACCACACTGAAGCTTTCTTT.

In nucleotides, the CDR3 is TGCGCCAGCAGTCGGACAGGGGATTCCCTAAGCACAGATACGCAGTATTTT. Translation: CASSRTGDSLSTDTQYF. V and J are TRBV5-1 and TRBJ2-3; 9 bases line up with TRBD1. The CDR3 covers 17 residues. V trimming: 5 bases; J trimming: 0 bases; junction bases outside the gene matches: 10. CDR1 SGHRS and CDR2 YFSETQ come from the germline V gene.

The rearrangement joins TRBV9 to TRBJ2-2; a weak D match, TRBD2 (7 bases). The CDR3 sequence is 17 residues long. V was clipped by 0 bases and J by 7 bases, with 19 bases between them. Germline values: CDR1 SGDLS, CDR2 YYNGEE. In DNA, the CDR3 is TGTGCCAGCAGCGTAGCTGGGGGAGGGGGGTCCATCGGGGAGCTGTTTTTT. Its translation is CASSVAGGGGSIGELFF.